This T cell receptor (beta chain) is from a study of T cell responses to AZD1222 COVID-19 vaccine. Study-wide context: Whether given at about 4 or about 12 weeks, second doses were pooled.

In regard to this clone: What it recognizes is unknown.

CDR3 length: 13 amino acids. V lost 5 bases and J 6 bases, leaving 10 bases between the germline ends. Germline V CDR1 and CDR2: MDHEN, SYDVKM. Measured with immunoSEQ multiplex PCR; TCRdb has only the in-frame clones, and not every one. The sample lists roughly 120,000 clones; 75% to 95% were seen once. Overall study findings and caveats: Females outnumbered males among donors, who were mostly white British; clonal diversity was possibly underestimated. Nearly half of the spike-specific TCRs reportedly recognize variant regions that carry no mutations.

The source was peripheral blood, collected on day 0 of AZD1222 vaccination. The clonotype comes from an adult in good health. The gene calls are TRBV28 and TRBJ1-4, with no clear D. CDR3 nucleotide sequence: TGTGCCAGCAGTCTCCTGGGTCATGAAAAACTGTTTTTT. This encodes CASSLLGHEKLFF. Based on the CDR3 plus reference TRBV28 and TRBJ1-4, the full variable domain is DVKVTQSSRYLVKRTGEKVFLECVQDMDHENMFWYRQDPGLGLRLIYFSYDVKMKEKGDIPEGYSVSREKKERFSLILESASTNQTSMYLCASSLLGHEKLFFGSGTQLSVL.